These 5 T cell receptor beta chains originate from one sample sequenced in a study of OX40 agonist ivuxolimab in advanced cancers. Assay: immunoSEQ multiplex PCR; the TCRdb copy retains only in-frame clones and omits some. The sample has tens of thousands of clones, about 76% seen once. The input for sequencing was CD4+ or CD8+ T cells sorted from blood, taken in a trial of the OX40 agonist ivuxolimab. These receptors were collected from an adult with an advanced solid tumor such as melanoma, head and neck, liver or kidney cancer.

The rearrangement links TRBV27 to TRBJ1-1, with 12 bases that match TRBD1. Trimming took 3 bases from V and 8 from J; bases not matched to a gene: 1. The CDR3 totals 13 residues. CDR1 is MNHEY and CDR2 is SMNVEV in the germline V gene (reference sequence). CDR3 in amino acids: CASSLGQGAEAFF. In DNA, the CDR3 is TGTGCCAGCAGTTTGGGACAGGGGGCAGAAGCTTTCTTT.

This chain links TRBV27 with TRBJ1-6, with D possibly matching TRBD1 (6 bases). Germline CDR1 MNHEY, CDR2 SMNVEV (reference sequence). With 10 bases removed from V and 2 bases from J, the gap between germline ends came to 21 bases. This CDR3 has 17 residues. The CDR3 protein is CATTFGTGPPYNSPLHF. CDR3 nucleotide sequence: TGTGCCACTACCTTTGGCACAGGGCCACCCTATAATTCACCCCTCCACTTT.

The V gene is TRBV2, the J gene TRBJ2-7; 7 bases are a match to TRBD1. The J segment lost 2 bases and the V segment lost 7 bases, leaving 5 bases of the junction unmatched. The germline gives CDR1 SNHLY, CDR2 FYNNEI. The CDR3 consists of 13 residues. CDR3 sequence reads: CASNAGTAYEQYV. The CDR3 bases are TGTGCCAGCAACGCCGGGACAGCCTACGAGCAGTACGTC.

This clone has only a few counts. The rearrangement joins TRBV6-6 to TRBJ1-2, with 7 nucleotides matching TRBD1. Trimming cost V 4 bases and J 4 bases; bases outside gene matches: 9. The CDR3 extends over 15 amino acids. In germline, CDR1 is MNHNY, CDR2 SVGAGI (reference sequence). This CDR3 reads CASSSAQGLSYGYTF. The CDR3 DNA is TGTGCCAGCAGTTCGGCACAGGGGCTTAGCTATGGCTACACCTTC.

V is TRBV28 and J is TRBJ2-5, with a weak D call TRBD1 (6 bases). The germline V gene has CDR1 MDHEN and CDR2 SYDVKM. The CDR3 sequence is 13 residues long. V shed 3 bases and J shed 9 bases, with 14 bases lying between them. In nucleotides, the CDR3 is TGTGCCAGCAGTTTTACAGGGCTGGATCCCCAGTACTTC. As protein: CASSFTGLDPQYF.